This T cell receptor beta chain was observed in a study of T cells in Graves' hyperthyroidism and ophthalmopathy. The study excluded patients with uncontrolled infection, other autoimmune disease, pregnancy or lactation. This clonotype was seen more than once but under ten times. Its antigen is unidentified. Findings and limits, study-wide: Before onset, by a median of approximately 6.8 months, the model predicted ophthalmopathy. A model built on 13 V-J features separated ophthalmopathy from stable hyperthyroidism.

The investigators amplified TCR beta CDR3 regions from RNA transcripts. With the HTBI primer set, the TCR CDR3 went through a first round of RT-PCR. MiXCR, run by TCRdb on the multiplex PCR reads, gives a single entry per CDR3 protein. The sample yields about 840,000 distinct CDR3 sequences, roughly 40% seen once. This CDR3 spans 14 amino acids. CDR1 is MGHRA and CDR2 is YSYEKL in the germline V gene. Trimming took 0 bases from V and 8 from J, leaving 13 bases between them. Sequenced sample: blood. This sequence was found in a man aged 18 to 35 with Graves' hyperthyroidism. The chain has TRBV4-1 and TRBJ2-5, with unresolved D. This CDR3 reads CASSQDQGRATQYF. The CDR3 DNA sequence: TGCGCCAGCAGCCAAGATCAAGGACGGGCCACCCAGTACTTC.